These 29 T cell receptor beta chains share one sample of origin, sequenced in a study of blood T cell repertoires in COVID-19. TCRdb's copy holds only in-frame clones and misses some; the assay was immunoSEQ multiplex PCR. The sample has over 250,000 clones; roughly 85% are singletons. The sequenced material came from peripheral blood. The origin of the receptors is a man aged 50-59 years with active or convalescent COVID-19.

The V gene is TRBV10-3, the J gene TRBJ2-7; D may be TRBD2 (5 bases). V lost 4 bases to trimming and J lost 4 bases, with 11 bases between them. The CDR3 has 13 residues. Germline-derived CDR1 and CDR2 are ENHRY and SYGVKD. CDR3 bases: TGTGCCATCAGTGCCAGCGGAGAGTACGAGCAGTACTTC. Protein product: CAISASGEYEQYF.

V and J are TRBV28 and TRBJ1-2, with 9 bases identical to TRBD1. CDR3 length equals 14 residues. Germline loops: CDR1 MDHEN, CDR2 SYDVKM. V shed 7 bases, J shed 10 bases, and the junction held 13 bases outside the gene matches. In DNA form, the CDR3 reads TGTGCCAGCACCTTTGGGACAGGGTATATTGACTACACCTTC. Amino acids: CASTFGTGYIDYTF.

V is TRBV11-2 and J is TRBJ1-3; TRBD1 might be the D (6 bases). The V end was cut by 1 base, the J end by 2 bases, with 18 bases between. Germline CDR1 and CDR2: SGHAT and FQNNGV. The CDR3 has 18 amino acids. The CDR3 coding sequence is TGTGCCAGCAGCTTAGTATGGAGAGGGGGTCCCCCTGGAAACACCATATATTTT. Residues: CASSLVWRGGPPGNTIYF. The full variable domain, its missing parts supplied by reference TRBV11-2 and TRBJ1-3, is EAGVAQSPRYKIIEKRQSVAFWCNPISGHATLYWYQQILGQGPKLLIQFQNNGVVDDSQLPKDRFSAERLKGVDSTLKIQPAKLEDSAVYLCASSLVWRGGPPGNTIYFGEGSWLTVV.

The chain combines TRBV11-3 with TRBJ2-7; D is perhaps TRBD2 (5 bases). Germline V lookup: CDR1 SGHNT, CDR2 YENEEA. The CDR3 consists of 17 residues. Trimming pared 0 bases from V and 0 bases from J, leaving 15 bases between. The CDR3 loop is CASSLDVGKRPSYEQYF. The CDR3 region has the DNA TGTGCCAGCAGCTTAGATGTGGGAAAGCGGCCCTCCTACGAGCAGTACTTC.

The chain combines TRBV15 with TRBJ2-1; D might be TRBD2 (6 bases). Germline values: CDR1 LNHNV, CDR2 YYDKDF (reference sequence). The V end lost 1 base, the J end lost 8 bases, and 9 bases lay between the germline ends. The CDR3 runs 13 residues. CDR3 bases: TGTGCCACCAGCAGAGCGGGACTTCATGAGCAGTTCTTC. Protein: CATSRAGLHEQFF.

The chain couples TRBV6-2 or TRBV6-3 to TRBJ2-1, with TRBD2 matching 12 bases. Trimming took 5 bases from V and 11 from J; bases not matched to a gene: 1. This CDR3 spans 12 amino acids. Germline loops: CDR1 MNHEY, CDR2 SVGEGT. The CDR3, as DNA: TGTGCCAGCAGTAGGACTAGCGGGAAGCAGTTCTTC. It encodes CASSRTSGKQFF.

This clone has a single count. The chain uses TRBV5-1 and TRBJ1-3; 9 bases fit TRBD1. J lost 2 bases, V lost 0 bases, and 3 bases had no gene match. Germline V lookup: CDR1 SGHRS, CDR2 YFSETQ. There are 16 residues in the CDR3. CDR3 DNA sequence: TGCGCCAGCAGCTTGGGTGGACAGGGGACTGGAAACACCATATATTTT. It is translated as CASSLGGQGTGNTIYF.

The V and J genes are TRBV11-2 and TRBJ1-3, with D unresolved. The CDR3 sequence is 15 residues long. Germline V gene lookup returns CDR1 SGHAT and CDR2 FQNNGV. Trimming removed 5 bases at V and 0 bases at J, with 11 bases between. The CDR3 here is CASSPDGVSGNTIYF. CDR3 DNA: TGTGCCAGCAGCCCCGACGGGGTCTCTGGAAACACCATATATTTT. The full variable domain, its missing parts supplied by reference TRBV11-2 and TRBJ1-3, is EAGVAQSPRYKIIEKRQSVAFWCNPISGHATLYWYQQILGQGPKLLIQFQNNGVVDDSQLPKDRFSAERLKGVDSTLKIQPAKLEDSAVYLCASSPDGVSGNTIYFGEGSWLTVV.

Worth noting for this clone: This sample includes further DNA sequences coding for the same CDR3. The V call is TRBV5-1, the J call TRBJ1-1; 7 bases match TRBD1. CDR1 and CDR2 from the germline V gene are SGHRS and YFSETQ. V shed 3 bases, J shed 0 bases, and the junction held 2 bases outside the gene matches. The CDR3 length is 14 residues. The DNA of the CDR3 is TGCGCCAGCAGCTCACAGGGGTTGAACACTGAAGCTTTCTTT. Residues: CASSSQGLNTEAFF. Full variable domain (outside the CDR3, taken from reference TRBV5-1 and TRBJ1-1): KAGVTQTPRYLIKTRGQQVTLSCSPISGHRSVSWYQQTPGQGLQFLFEYFSETQRNKGNFPGRFSGRQFSNSRSEMNVSTLELGDSALYLCASSSQGLNTEAFFGQGTRLTVV.

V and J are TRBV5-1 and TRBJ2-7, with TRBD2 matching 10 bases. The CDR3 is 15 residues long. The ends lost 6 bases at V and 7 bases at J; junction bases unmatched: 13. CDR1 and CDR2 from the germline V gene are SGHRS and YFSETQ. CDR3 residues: CASNHLAGVSDEQYF. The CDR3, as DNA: TGCGCCAGCAACCATCTAGCGGGAGTGTCGGATGAGCAGTACTTC.

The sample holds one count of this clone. The CDR3 nucleotides are TGCGCCAGCAGCAGAGGGACAGGGGGCTACGAGCAGTTCTTC. Amino acids: CASSRGTGGYEQFF. This rearrangement joins TRBV4-3 to TRBJ2-1; 12 bases agree with TRBD1. With V trimmed by 5 bases and J by 10 bases, 6 bases remained unmatched. The germline V gene encodes CDR1 LGHNA and CDR2 YSLEER. The CDR3 is 14 residues long.

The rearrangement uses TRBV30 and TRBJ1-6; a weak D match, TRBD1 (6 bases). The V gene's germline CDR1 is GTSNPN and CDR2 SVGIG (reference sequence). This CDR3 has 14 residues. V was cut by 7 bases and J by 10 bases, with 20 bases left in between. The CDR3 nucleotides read TGTGCCTACAGGGTTTCCCCCGCGATGTCACCCCTCCACTTT. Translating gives CAYRVSPAMSPLHF.

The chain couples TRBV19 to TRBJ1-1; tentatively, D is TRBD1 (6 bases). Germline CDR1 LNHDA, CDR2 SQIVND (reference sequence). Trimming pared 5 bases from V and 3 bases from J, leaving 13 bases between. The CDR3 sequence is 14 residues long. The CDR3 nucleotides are TGTGCCAGTAGTGGGATACAGGGATACACTGAAGCTTTCTTT. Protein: CASSGIQGYTEAFF.

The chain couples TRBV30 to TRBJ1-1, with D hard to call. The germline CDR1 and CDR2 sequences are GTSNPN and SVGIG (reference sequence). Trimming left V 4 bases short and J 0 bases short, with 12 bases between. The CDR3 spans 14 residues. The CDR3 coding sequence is TGTGCCTGGACTATAAAGGGAGTGAACACTGAAGCTTTCTTT. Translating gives CAWTIKGVNTEAFF.

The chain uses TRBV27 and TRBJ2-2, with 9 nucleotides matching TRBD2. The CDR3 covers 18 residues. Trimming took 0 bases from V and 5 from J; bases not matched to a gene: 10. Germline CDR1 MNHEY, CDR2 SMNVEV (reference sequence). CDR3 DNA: TGTGCCAGCAGTTTATCGTACCCCCCCACTAGCGGGACCGGGGAGCTGTTTTTT. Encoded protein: CASSLSYPPTSGTGELFF.

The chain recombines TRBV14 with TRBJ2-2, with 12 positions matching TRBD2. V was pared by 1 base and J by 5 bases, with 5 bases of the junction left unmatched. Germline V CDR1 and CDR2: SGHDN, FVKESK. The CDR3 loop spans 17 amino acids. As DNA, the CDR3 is TGTGCCAGCAGCCAAGGGGGACTAGCGGGCAGGACCGGGGAGCTGTTTTTT. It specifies CASSQGGLAGRTGELFF.

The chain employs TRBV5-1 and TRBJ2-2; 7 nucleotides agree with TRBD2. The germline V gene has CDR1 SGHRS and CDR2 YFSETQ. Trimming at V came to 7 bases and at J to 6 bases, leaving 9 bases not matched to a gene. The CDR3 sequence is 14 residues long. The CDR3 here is CASPRGGKPGELFF. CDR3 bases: TGCGCCAGCCCTAGGGGAGGGAAGCCCGGGGAGCTGTTTTTT.

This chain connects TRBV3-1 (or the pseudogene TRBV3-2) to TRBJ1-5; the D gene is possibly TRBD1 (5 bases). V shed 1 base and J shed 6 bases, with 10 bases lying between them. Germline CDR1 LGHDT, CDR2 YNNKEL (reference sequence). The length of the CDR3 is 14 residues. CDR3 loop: CASSQGGGVQPQHF. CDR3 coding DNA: TGTGCCAGCAGCCAAGGTGGAGGGGTTCAGCCCCAGCATTTT.

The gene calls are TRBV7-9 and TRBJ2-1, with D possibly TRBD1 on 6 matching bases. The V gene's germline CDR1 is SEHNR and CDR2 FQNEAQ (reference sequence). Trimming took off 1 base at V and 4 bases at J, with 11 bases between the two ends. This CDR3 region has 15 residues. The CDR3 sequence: CASSLGGPVYNEQFF. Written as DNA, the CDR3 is TGTGCCAGCAGCTTAGGGGGGCCGGTGTACAATGAGCAGTTCTTC.

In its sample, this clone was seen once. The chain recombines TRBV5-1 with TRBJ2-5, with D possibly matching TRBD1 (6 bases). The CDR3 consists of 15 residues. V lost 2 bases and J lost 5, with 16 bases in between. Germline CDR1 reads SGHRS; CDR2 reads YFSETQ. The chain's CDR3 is CASSLQGPPGETQYF. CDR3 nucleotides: TGCGCCAGCAGCTTACAGGGCCCCCCGGGGGAGACCCAGTACTTC.

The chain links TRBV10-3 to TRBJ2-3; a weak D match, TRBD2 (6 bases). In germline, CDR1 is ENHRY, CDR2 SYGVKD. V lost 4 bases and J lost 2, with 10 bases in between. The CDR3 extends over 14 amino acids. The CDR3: CAISVSGDTDTQYF. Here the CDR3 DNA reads TGTGCCATCAGTGTTTCGGGAGACACAGATACGCAGTATTTT.

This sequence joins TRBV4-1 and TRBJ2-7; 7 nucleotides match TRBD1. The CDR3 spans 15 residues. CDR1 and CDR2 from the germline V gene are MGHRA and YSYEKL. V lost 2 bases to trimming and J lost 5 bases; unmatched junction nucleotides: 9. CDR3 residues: CASSQSRQGRDEQYF. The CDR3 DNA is TGCGCCAGCAGCCAATCGCGACAGGGTCGCGACGAGCAGTACTTC.

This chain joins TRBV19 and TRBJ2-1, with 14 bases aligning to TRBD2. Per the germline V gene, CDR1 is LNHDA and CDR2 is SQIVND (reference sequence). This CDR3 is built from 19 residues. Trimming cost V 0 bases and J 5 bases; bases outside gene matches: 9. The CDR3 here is CASSIDQPETSGRDNEQFF. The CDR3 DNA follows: TGTGCCAGTAGTATAGATCAGCCTGAGACTAGCGGGAGGGACAATGAGCAGTTCTTC. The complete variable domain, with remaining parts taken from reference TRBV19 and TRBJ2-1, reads DGGITQSPKYLFRKEGQNVTLSCEQNLNHDAMYWYRQDPGQGLRLIYYSQIVNDFQKGDIAEGYSVSREKKESFPLTVTSAQKNPTAFYLCASSIDQPETSGRDNEQFFGPGTRLTVL.

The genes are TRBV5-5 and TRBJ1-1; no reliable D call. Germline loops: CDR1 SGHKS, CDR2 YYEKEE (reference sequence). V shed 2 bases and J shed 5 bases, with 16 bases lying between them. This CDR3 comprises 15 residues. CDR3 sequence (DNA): TGTGCCAGCAGCTTACAACCTGTCCGAGGGACTGAAGCTTTCTTT. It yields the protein CASSLQPVRGTEAFF.

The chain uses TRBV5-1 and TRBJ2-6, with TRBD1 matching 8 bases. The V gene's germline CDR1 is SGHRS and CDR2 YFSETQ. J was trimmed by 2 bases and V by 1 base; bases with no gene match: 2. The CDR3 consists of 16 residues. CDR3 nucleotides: TGCGCCAGCAGCTTGTGGGGACAGGCTGGGGCCAACGTCCTGACTTTC. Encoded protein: CASSLWGQAGANVLTF.

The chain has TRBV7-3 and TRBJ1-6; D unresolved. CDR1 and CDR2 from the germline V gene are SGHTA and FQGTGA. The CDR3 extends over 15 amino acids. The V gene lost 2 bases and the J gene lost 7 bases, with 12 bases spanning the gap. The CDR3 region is CASSLLGNRNSPLHF. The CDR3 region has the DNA TGTGCCAGCAGCTTACTCGGCAACAGAAATTCACCCCTCCACTTT.

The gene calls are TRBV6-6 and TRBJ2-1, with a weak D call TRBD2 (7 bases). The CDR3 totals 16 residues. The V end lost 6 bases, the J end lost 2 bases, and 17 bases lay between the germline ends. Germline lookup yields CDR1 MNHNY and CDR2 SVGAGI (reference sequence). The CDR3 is CASRPGGGPTYNEQFF. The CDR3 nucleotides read TGTGCCAGCAGACCTGGGGGGGGCCCGACCTACAATGAGCAGTTCTTC.

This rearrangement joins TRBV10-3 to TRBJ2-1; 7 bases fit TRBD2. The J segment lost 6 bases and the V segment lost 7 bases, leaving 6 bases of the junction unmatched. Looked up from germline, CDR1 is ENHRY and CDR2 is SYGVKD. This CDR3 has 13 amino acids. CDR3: CAIKGPGGNEQFF. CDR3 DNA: TGTGCCATCAAGGGTCCGGGGGGCAATGAGCAGTTCTTC.

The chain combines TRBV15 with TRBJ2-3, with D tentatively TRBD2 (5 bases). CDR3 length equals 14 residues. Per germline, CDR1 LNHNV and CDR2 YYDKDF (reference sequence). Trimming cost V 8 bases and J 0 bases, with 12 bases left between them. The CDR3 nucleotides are TGTGCCACCGGGAGTAGAGCTAGCACAGATACGCAGTATTTT. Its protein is CATGSRASTDTQYF.